Below, 24 T cell receptor beta chains from the same sample are listed, as sequenced in a study of shared T cell receptors in the human thymus. Using immunoSEQ multiplex PCR, the repertoire was profiled, and TCRdb retains in-frame clones only, with some absent. The sample shows about 660,000 clones, around 87% of them seen only once. These data were also reused for a study on human thymus T cells.

The sequenced sample consisted of thymocytes. These receptor sequences come from a boy under two years old with a congenital heart defect.

This chain connects TRBV27 to TRBJ2-7; 7 bases agree with TRBD1. Germline lookup yields CDR1 MNHEY and CDR2 SMNVEV (reference sequence). V was pared by 6 bases and J by 3 bases, with 14 bases of the junction left unmatched. The CDR3 consists of 16 residues. The DNA for the CDR3 is TGTGCCAGCAGCAACACAGGCCGACAGGGAATCTACGAGCAGTACTTC. This codes for CASSNTGRQGIYEQYF.

J is TRBJ2-1 and V is TRBV28; 14 positions agree with TRBD2. CDR3 length: 19 residues. V lost 7 bases to trimming and J lost 10 bases; unmatched junction nucleotides: 21. Germline V gives CDR1 MDHEN, CDR2 SYDVKM. The CDR3 here is CASKSWTGLAGEIQLEQFF. CDR3 nucleotide sequence: TGTGCCAGCAAATCATGGACGGGACTAGCGGGAGAAATACAATTAGAGCAGTTCTTC.

This rearrangement joins TRBV18 to TRBJ2-5; D gene ambiguous. The CDR3 is made up of 13 amino acids. The germline CDR1 and CDR2 sequences are KGHSH and LQKENI. The ends were cut back, 1 base at V and 4 bases at J, with 7 bases in the middle. As DNA, the CDR3 is TGTGCCAGCTCACCACGGGCGCCAGAGACCCAGTACTTC. It is translated as CASSPRAPETQYF.

V and J are TRBV7-9 and TRBJ2-7, with TRBD2 identical over 7 bases. With V trimmed by 1 base and J by 0 bases, 6 bases remained unmatched. The CDR3 extends over 16 amino acids. The germline V gene encodes CDR1 SEHNR and CDR2 FQNEAQ (reference sequence). The CDR3 nucleotides read TGTGCCAGCAGCTTAGGGCCAGCGGGGAACTCCTACGAGCAGTACTTC. This sequence encodes CASSLGPAGNSYEQYF.

The CDR3 loop is CASSPGTVYGYTF. The DNA for the CDR3 is TGTGCCAGCAGTCCCGGGACAGTCTATGGCTACACCTTC. This chain connects TRBV28 to TRBJ1-2; 7 nucleotides agree with TRBD1. The ends lost 5 bases at V and 4 bases at J; junction bases unmatched: 4. The CDR3 contains 13 residues. Per germline, CDR1 MDHEN and CDR2 SYDVKM.

The chain uses TRBV5-1 and TRBJ2-5, with no clear D. CDR3 size: 12 residues. Trimming removed 4 bases at V and 5 bases at J, with 9 bases between. The germline gives CDR1 SGHRS, CDR2 YFSETQ. The CDR3 bases are TGCGCCAGCAGCCAGGTTGGGGAGACCCAGTACTTC. Its protein is CASSQVGETQYF.

This sequence joins TRBV9 and TRBJ2-2; D unclear. This CDR3 is built from 14 residues. The germline CDR1 and CDR2 sequences are SGDLS and YYNGEE. Trimming shortened V by 4 bases and J by 6 bases, and 13 bases separated the two germline ends. The CDR3 bases are TGTGCCAGCAGCCCCACCCGGTCGGCCGGGGAGCTGTTTTTT. Its translation is CASSPTRSAGELFF.

V usage is TRBV18 and J usage is TRBJ2-7; 9 positions match TRBD2. The CDR3 spans 17 residues. Trimming at V came to 2 bases and at J to 3 bases, leaving 11 bases not matched to a gene. CDR1 and CDR2 from the germline V gene are KGHSH and LQKENI. The DNA for the CDR3 is TGTGCCAGCTCACCAAAAGTCGGGGGTAGCGGGAGCTACGAGCAGTACTTC. It is translated as CASSPKVGGSGSYEQYF.

This clone was picked up one time. The gene calls are TRBV15 and TRBJ1-2; 7 nucleotides match TRBD1. The CDR3 runs 16 residues. V lost 2 bases and J lost 4; bases outside the gene matches: 10. Germline V gene sequence: CDR1 LNHNV, CDR2 YYDKDF (reference sequence). CDR3 amino acids: CATSRRMDRLLYGYTF. CDR3 coding DNA: TGTGCCACCAGCAGACGGATGGACAGGCTACTCTATGGCTACACCTTC.

The chain employs TRBV19 and TRBJ1-5; D gene uncertain. The germline V gene has CDR1 LNHDA and CDR2 SQIVND (reference sequence). The CDR3 has 16 amino acids. Deletions cut 5 bases from V and 4 bases from J, with 18 bases between. CDR3 protein: CASSAYLNTENQPQHF. For the CDR3, the DNA is TGTGCCAGTAGTGCCTACCTAAATACAGAGAATCAGCCCCAGCATTTT. The full variable domain, rest sourced from reference TRBV19 and TRBJ1-5, is DGGITQSPKYLFRKEGQNVTLSCEQNLNHDAMYWYRQDPGQGLRLIYYSQIVNDFQKGDIAEGYSVSREKKESFPLTVTSAQKNPTAFYLCASSAYLNTENQPQHFGDGTRLSIL.

This clone has a single count. V and J are TRBV18 and TRBJ1-5; 12 nucleotides align to TRBD1. The trim removed 3 bases at V and 7 bases at J, leaving 4 bases unmatched. Looked up from germline, CDR1 is KGHSH and CDR2 is LQKENI. The length of the CDR3 is 15 residues. In DNA form, the CDR3 reads TGTGCCAGCTCACCCGGGACAGGGGGCGACCAGCCCCAGCATTTT. Translating gives CASSPGTGGDQPQHF.

V usage is TRBV19 and J usage is TRBJ1-6, with D perhaps TRBD1 (5 bases). Germline CDR1 is LNHDA and CDR2 is SQIVND (reference sequence). V lost 4 bases and J lost 7, with 17 bases in between. This CDR3 region has 16 residues. The CDR3 nucleotides read TGTGCCAGTAGTACCCCGGACACAGCCCCAAATTCACCCCTCCACTTT. Translation: CASSTPDTAPNSPLHF.

The chain combines TRBV19 with TRBJ2-5; the D gene is possibly TRBD1 (6 bases). V lost 6 bases, J lost 2 bases, and 10 bases lay in between. The CDR3 totals 13 residues. The germline V gene encodes CDR1 LNHDA and CDR2 SQIVND (reference sequence). The CDR3 nucleotides are TGTGCCAGTAGCCCAGGGGATCAAGAGACCCAGTACTTC. Its protein product is CASSPGDQETQYF.

The chain has TRBV12-5 and TRBJ1-5; D is unclear. Germline V gives CDR1 LGHNT, CDR2 FRNRAP. V was trimmed by 5 bases and J by 0 bases, leaving 8 bases between them. There are 14 residues in the CDR3. The CDR3 DNA is TGTGCTAGTGGTGTTCCAGATAGCAATCAGCCCCAGCATTTT. Translated, it gives CASGVPDSNQPQHF.

The chain recombines TRBV27 with TRBJ2-1, with a tentative D call TRBD2 (5 bases). The germline V gene encodes CDR1 MNHEY and CDR2 SMNVEV (reference sequence). The CDR3 is 14 amino acids. The germline V and J ends were trimmed by 5 bases and 2 bases, with 10 bases remaining between them. This CDR3 is CASSTGCTYNEQFF. The DNA for the CDR3 is TGTGCCAGCAGTACGGGGTGCACCTACAATGAGCAGTTCTTC.

V usage is TRBV18 and J usage is TRBJ2-1; D may be TRBD1 (6 bases). V was clipped by 3 bases and J by 7 bases, with 22 bases between them. Germline V gene lookup returns CDR1 KGHSH and CDR2 LQKENI. There are 17 residues in the CDR3. The CDR3 bases are TGTGCCAGCTCACCGGAATCACTGGACAGAGCGTTGAATGAGCAGTTCTTC. It is translated as CASSPESLDRALNEQFF.

This clone was seen a single time. The CDR3 DNA reads as TGTGCCAGCAGCTCCATTGACAACCCCTACGAGCAGTACTTC. Its protein product is CASSSIDNPYEQYF. V gene TRBV5-4 combines with J gene TRBJ2-7; D remains unclear. The CDR3 spans 14 residues. CDR1 and CDR2 from the germline V gene are SGHNT and YYREEE (reference sequence). V was shortened by 3 bases and J by 2 bases, with 12 bases between the two germline ends. Variable domain in full (rest from reference TRBV5-4 and TRBJ2-7): ETGVTQSPTHLIKTRGQQVTLRCSSQSGHNTVSWYQQALGQGPQFIFQYYREEENGRGNFPPRFSGLQFPNYSSELNVNALELDDSALYLCASSSIDNPYEQYFGPGTRLTVT.

The V gene is TRBV6-1, the J gene TRBJ2-1; 8 nucleotides align to TRBD1. Losses at the gene ends were 1 base for V and 8 bases for J; bases not matched to a gene: 19. Germline values: CDR1 MNHNS, CDR2 SASEGT. The CDR3 loop spans 19 amino acids. The CDR3 protein is CASSEVSPVPGQDVDEQFF. The CDR3 nucleotides are TGTGCCAGCAGTGAAGTATCCCCTGTTCCGGGACAGGACGTCGATGAGCAGTTCTTC.

This rearrangement joins TRBV14 to TRBJ1-1; a weak D match, TRBD1 (6 bases). CDR1 and CDR2 from the germline V gene are SGHDN and FVKESK. V lost 3 bases and J lost 2, with 7 bases in between. This CDR3 has 13 amino acids. CDR3 region: CASSHRGNTEAFF. Here the CDR3 DNA reads TGTGCCAGCAGCCACAGGGGAAACACTGAAGCTTTCTTT.

The V and J genes are TRBV23-1 and TRBJ1-2; 8 bases match TRBD1. TRBV23-1 is an ORF, and what it does is uncertain. V dropped 6 bases and J dropped 4; count of bases not matched to a gene: 1. The CDR3 has 12 residues. The CDR3 sequence: CASRTGGYGYTF. For the CDR3, the DNA is TGCGCCAGCAGAACAGGGGGCTATGGCTACACCTTC.

This chain uses TRBV5-8 with TRBJ1-5, with 8 bases identical to TRBD1. There are 18 residues in the CDR3. In germline, CDR1 is SGHTS, CDR2 YDEGEE. The J segment lost 1 base and the V segment lost 1 base, leaving 10 bases of the junction unmatched. The CDR3 sequence: CASSLPRRGQASNQPQHF. In DNA, the CDR3 is TGTGCCAGCAGCTTGCCCCGTAGGGGACAGGCCAGCAATCAGCCCCAGCATTTT.

The rearrangement uses TRBV29-1 and TRBJ2-1; a possible D gene is TRBD2 (5 bases). The V and J ends lost 3 bases and 9 bases respectively, with 12 bases between them. CDR3 length equals 12 residues. Per the germline V gene, CDR1 is SQVTM and CDR2 is ANQGSEA. CDR3 sequence (DNA): TGCAGCGTTGATTCGGGATTTAGTGAGCAGTTCTTC. Protein sequence: CSVDSGFSEQFF.

This chain connects TRBV18 to TRBJ1-5; 7 bases are a match to TRBD1. Germline assignment: CDR1 KGHSH and CDR2 LQKENI. V lost 3 bases, J lost 0 bases, and 2 bases stayed unmatched. The CDR3 length is 15 residues. For the CDR3, the DNA is TGTGCCAGCTCACCCGACAGGGATAGCAATCAGCCCCAGCATTTT. Translating gives CASSPDRDSNQPQHF.

The chain carries TRBV29-1 and TRBJ2-1; no reliable D call. The V and J ends lost 3 bases and 0 bases respectively, with 12 bases between them. CDR3 length equals 15 residues. CDR1 is SQVTM, CDR2 ANQGSEA, per germline. The CDR3 is CSVEAGLSSYNEQFF. The CDR3 region has the DNA TGCAGCGTTGAGGCAGGCCTTAGCTCCTACAATGAGCAGTTCTTC.